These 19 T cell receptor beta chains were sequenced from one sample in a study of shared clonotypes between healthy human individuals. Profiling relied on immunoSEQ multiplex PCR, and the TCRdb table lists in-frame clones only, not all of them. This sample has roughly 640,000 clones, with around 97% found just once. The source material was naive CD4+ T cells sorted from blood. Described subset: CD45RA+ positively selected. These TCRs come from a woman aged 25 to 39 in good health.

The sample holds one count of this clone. CDR3 sequence: CASSSLGALSYEQYF. DNA for the CDR3: TGTGCCAGCAGCTCCCTGGGGGCCCTCTCCTACGAGCAGTACTTC. V and J are TRBV11-2 and TRBJ2-7, with D tentatively TRBD1 (6 bases). Between the trimmed V and J ends, which lost 4 bases and 0 bases, there was a span of 13 bases. The V gene's germline CDR1 is SGHAT and CDR2 FQNNGV. This CDR3 has 15 amino acids.

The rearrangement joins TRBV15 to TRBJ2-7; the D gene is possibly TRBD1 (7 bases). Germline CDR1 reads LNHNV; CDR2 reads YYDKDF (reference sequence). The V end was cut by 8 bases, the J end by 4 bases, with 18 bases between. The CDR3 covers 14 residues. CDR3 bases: TGTGCCACCGGGCGGGACAGTGGCATGTACGAGCAGTACTTC. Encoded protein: CATGRDSGMYEQYF.

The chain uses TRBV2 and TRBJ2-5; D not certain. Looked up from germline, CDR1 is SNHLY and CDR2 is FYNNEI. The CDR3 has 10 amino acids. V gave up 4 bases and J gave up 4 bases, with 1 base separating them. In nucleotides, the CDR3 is TGTGCCAGCAGTGGAGAGACCCAGTACTTC. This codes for CASSGETQYF.

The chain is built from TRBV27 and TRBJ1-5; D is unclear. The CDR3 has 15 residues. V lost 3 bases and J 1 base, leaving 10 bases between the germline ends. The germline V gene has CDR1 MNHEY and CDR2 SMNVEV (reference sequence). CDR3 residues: CASSFLLDSNQPQHF. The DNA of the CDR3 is TGTGCCAGCAGTTTCCTACTCGACAGCAATCAGCCCCAGCATTTT.

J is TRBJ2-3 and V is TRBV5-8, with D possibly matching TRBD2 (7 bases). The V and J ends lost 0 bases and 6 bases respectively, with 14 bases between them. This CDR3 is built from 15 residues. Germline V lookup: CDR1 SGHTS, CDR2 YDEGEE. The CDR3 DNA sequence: TGTGCCAGCAGCTTGGTTGCCAGGGGAGGGGATACGCAGTATTTT. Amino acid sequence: CASSLVARGGDTQYF. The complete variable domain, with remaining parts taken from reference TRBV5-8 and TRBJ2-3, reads EAGVTQSPTHLIKTRGQQATLRCSPISGHTSVYWYQQALGLGLQFLLWYDEGEERNRGNFPPRFSGRQFPNYSSELNVNALELEDSALYLCASSLVARGGDTQYFGPGTRLTVL.

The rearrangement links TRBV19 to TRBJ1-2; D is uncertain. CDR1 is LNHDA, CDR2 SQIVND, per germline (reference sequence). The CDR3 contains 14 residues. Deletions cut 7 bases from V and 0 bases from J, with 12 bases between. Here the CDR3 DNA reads TGTGCCAGTAAATTGGCAGCCACTAACTATGGCTACACCTTC. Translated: CASKLAATNYGYTF.

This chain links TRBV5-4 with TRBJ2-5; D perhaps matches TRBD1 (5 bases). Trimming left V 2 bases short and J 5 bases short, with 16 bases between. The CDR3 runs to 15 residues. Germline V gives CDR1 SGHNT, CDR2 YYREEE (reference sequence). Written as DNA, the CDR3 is TGTGCCAGCAGCTTAGGGGCAGGGCAGGACGAGACCCAGTACTTC. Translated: CASSLGAGQDETQYF.

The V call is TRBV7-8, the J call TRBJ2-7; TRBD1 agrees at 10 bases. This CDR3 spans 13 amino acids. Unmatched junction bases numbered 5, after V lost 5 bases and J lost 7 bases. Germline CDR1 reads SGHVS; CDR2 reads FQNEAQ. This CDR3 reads CASSADRGREQYF. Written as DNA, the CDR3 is TGTGCCAGCAGCGCGGACAGGGGGAGGGAGCAGTACTTC.

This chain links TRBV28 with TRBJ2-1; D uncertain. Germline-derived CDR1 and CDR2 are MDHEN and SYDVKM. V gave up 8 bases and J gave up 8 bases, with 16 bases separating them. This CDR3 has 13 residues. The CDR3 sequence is CASVGGPDDEQFF. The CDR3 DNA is TGTGCCAGCGTTGGCGGACCTGACGATGAGCAGTTCTTC.

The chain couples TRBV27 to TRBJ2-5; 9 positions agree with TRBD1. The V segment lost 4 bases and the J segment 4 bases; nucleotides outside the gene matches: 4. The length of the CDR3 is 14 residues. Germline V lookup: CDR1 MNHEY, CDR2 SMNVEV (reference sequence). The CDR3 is CASSSGTGSETQYF. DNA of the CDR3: TGTGCCAGCAGTTCCGGGACAGGGTCAGAGACCCAGTACTTC.

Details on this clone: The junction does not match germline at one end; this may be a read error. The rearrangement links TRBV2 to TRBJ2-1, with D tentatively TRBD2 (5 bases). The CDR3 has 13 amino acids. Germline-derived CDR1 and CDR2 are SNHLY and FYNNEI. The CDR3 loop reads CASREVRSSGQFF. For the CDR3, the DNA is TGTGCCAGCAGGGAAGTCAGGAGCAGCGGACAGTTCTTC.

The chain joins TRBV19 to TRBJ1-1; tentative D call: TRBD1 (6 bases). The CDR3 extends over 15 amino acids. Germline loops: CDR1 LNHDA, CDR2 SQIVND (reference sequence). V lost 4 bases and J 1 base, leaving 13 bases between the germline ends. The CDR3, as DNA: TGTGCCAGTAGTACCCCCGGGACACAGAACACTGAAGCTTTCTTT. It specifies CASSTPGTQNTEAFF. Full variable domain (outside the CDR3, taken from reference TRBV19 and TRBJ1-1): DGGITQSPKYLFRKEGQNVTLSCEQNLNHDAMYWYRQDPGQGLRLIYYSQIVNDFQKGDIAEGYSVSREKKESFPLTVTSAQKNPTAFYLCASSTPGTQNTEAFFGQGTRLTVV.

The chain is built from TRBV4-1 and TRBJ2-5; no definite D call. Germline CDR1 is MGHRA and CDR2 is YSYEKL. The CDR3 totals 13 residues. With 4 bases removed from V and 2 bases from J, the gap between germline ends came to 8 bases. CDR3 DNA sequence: TGCGCCAGCAGCCCGCGGTTACAAGAGACCCAGTACTTC. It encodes CASSPRLQETQYF.

CDR3 in amino acids: CASSASNQPQHF. Written as DNA, the CDR3 is TGTGCCAGCAGTGCCAGCAATCAGCCCCAGCATTTT. The chain is built from TRBV28 and TRBJ1-5; D gene ambiguous. Trimming pared 5 bases from V and 1 base from J, leaving 3 bases between. This CDR3 contains 12 residues. Per the germline V gene, CDR1 is MDHEN and CDR2 is SYDVKM.

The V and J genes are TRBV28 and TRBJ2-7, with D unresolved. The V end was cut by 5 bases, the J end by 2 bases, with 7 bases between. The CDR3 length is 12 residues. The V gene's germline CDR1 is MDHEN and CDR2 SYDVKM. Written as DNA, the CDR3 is TGTGCCAGCAGTCAAAACACCTACGAGCAGTACTTC. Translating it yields CASSQNTYEQYF.

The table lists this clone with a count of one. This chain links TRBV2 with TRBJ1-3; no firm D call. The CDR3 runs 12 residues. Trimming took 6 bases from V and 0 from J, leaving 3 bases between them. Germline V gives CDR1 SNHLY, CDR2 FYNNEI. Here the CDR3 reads CASSNSGNTIYF. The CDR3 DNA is TGTGCCAGCAGCAACTCTGGAAACACCATATATTTT.

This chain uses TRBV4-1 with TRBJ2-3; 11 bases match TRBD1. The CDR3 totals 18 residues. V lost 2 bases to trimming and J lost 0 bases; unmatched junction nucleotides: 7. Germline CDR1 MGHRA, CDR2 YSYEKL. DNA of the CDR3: TGCGCCAGCAGCCAAACCGGGACAGGGGGTTTGAGCACAGATACGCAGTATTTT. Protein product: CASSQTGTGGLSTDTQYF.

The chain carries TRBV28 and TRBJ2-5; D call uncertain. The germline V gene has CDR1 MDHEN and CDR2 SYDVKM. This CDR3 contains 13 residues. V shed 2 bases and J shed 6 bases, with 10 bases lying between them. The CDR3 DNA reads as TGTGCCAGCAGTTTAGAGGTGTCGAAGACCCAGTACTTC. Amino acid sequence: CASSLEVSKTQYF.

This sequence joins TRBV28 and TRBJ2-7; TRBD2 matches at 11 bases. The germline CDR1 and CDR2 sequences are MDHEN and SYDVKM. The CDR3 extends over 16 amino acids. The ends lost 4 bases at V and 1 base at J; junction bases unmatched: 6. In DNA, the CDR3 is TGTGCCAGCAGTTCTCTAGGGACTAGCGGTTCCTACGAGCAGTACTTC. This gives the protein CASSSLGTSGSYEQYF.